The clone carrying this T cell receptor beta chain was observed at least ten times. These data originate in a study of identical twins. One entry per CDR3 protein results from TCRdb running MiXCR on the 5' RACE reads. Here the sample spans 450,000 to 650,000 distinct CDR3 sequences, 9.6% being singletons. This same sample was also part of a study on yellow fever vaccine responses in identical twins.

The sequence was obtained from a woman aged 18-29 years in good health. Sequencing was carried out using PBMCs.

The CDR3 loop reads CASSQGVGETQYF. CDR3 sequence (DNA): TGCGCCAGCAGCCAAGGGGTTGGGGAGACCCAGTACTTC. The rearrangement uses TRBV4-3 and TRBJ2-5, with D hard to call. The CDR3 sequence is 13 residues long. From germline, CDR1 is LGHNA and CDR2 YSLEER. Trimming removed 1 base at V and 5 bases at J, with 8 bases between.